The 16 T cell receptor beta chains presented below share a single source sample, sequenced in a study of neurological immune-mediated disorders. TCRdb itself ran the 5' RACE reads through MiXCR, one entry per CDR3 protein. The top ten clones hold about 6% of a sample with 46,000 or so distinct CDR3 sequences, 4.5% of them seen once. Source material: PBMCs. The receptors shown here come from a woman aged 60 to 75 with multiple sclerosis.

This clonotype was seen ten or more times. This rearrangement joins TRBV29-1 to TRBJ2-3; either TRBD1 or TRBD2 may supply D (5 bases each). V lost 8 bases, J lost 0 bases, and 9 bases lay in between. The length of the CDR3 is 12 residues. CDR1 is SQVTM and CDR2 is ANQGSEA in the germline V gene. The CDR3 loop is CSTRGSTDTQYF. CDR3 DNA sequence: TGCAGCACTAGGGGTAGCACAGATACGCAGTATTTT.

The sample holds many counts of this clonotype. The chain joins TRBV4-2 to TRBJ2-7; 9 bases fit TRBD2. Trimming removed 3 bases from V and 6 bases from J; junction bases left unmatched: 6. This CDR3 is 14 amino acids long. Per germline, CDR1 LGHNA and CDR2 YNFKEQ. The CDR3 sequence is CASSQTLAGSEQYF. The CDR3 region has the DNA TGTGCCAGCAGCCAGACCCTAGCGGGGAGCGAGCAGTACTTC.

This clonotype was detected ten times or more. The chain uses TRBV7-2 and TRBJ1-4, with D maybe TRBD1 (5 bases). This CDR3 has 15 residues. Germline V gives CDR1 SGHTA, CDR2 FQGNSA. Trimming left V 5 bases short and J 8 bases short, with 18 bases between. The chain's CDR3 is CASSRTWDGAEKLFF. In DNA, the CDR3 is TGTGCCAGCAGCAGAACCTGGGACGGGGCGGAAAAACTGTTTTTT.

This clonotype was seen repeatedly, ten times or more. This CDR3 reads CASSYSASGRDDTQYF. The CDR3 DNA is TGTGCCAGCAGTTACTCGGCTAGCGGGAGGGACGATACGCAGTATTTT. This chain connects TRBV6-6 to TRBJ2-3, with 12 positions matching TRBD2. V was clipped by 0 bases and J by 6 bases; unmatched bases: 4. CDR3 length: 16 amino acids. Germline V gene lookup returns CDR1 MNHNY and CDR2 SVGAGI (reference sequence).

CDR3 in amino acids: CASSFGGGTDTQYF. The CDR3 nucleotides are TGTGCCAGCAGTTTCGGCGGGGGCACAGATACGCAGTATTTT. This chain links TRBV12-3 or TRBV12-4 with TRBJ2-3, with D tentatively TRBD2 (6 bases). The length of the CDR3 is 14 residues. With 3 bases removed from V and 1 base from J, the gap between germline ends came to 8 bases.

The sample holds a few counts of this clonotype. The chain links TRBV7-2 to TRBJ2-2, with 7 bases matching TRBD1. V lost 5 bases, J lost 3 bases, and 9 bases stayed unmatched. Germline V gives CDR1 SGHTA, CDR2 FQGNSA. The CDR3 runs 16 residues. The CDR3 nucleotides read TGTGCCAGCAGCCTGAGTGACAGGGTTGACACCGGGGAGCTGTTTTTT. It specifies CASSLSDRVDTGELFF.

As to this clonotype: A read error may explain this, as a much larger clone is one base away. This sequence joins TRBV12-3 or TRBV12-4 and TRBJ2-5; TRBD2 aligns across 8 bases. The CDR3 contains 17 residues. The chain's CDR3 is CACSPAYDGGVQETQYF. CDR3 in DNA: TGTGCCTGCAGTCCGGCATATGACGGGGGGGTACAAGAGACCCAGTACTTC.

A few counts support this clonotype. This chain's CDR3 is CASSPSGGYNQPQHF. The CDR3 nucleotides are TGTGCCAGCAGTCCCTCCGGGGGGTACAATCAGCCCCAGCATTTT. The J gene is TRBJ1-5, the V gene TRBV6-2 or TRBV6-3, with D possibly matching TRBD1 (5 bases). Trimming took 5 bases from V and 3 from J, leaving 14 bases between them. Germline CDR1 MNHEY, CDR2 SVGEGT. The CDR3 consists of 15 residues.

The chain uses TRBV15 and TRBJ2-3; 10 bases line up with TRBD2. CDR3 length: 14 amino acids. Germline V CDR1 and CDR2: LNHNV, YYDKDF (reference sequence). The V gene end was trimmed by 8 bases and the J gene end by 6 bases; junction bases not matched to a gene: 8. CDR3 nucleotide sequence: TGTGCCACCCAAGCGGGGGGGCCTGCGGATACGCAGTATTTT. This translates into CATQAGGPADTQYF.

This clonotype was picked up many times. The chain couples TRBV20-1 to TRBJ2-2; 10 positions agree with TRBD2. Trimming cost V 3 bases and J 7 bases; bases outside gene matches: 8. Germline CDR1 DFQATT, CDR2 SNEGSKA (reference sequence). CDR3 length: 15 amino acids. The CDR3 protein is CSASSSGGESGELFF. In DNA form, the CDR3 reads TGCAGTGCTAGTTCTAGCGGGGGAGAAAGCGGGGAGCTGTTTTTT.

This CDR3 reads CASSYEGSTDTQYF. DNA for the CDR3: TGTGCCAGCAGTTACGAGGGCAGCACAGATACGCAGTATTTT. The V call is TRBV6-6, the J call TRBJ2-3; a weak D match, TRBD2 (5 bases). Germline V gene lookup returns CDR1 MNHNY and CDR2 SVGAGI (reference sequence). The CDR3 runs to 14 residues. V gave up 2 bases and J gave up 0 bases, with 6 bases separating them.

This clonotype was seen many times. The chain has TRBV3-1 and TRBJ1-2; no reliable D call. The germline V gene encodes CDR1 LGHDT and CDR2 YNNKEL (reference sequence). V lost 5 bases, J lost 4 bases, and 14 bases lay in between. The CDR3 loop spans 14 amino acids. The CDR3 nucleotides are TGTGCCAGCAGCTCGCTCGGCAGCCGCTATGGCTACACCTTC. Translation gives CASSSLGSRYGYTF.

This clonotype was detected many times. This chain links TRBV9 with TRBJ1-2, with a possible D match to TRBD1 (5 bases). The V end lost 4 bases, the J end lost 2 bases, and 21 bases lay between the germline ends. Germline assignment: CDR1 SGDLS and CDR2 YYNGEE. This CDR3 is 17 amino acids long. The CDR3 spells CASSPPPGVGINYGYTF. DNA of the CDR3: TGTGCCAGCAGCCCCCCCCCGGGGGTAGGGATCAACTATGGCTACACCTTC.

Only a few counts were recorded for this clonotype. Germline and junction disagree at one end, which may indicate a read error. CDR3 protein: CASSLAGGLNEQFF. The DNA of the CDR3 is TGTGCTAGCAGCTTAGCGGGGGGGCTCAATGAGCAGTTCTTC. The chain is built from TRBV7-7 and TRBJ2-1; the match to TRBD2 covers 11 bases. The CDR3 covers 14 residues. Germline values: CDR1 SSHAT, CDR2 FNYEAQ (reference sequence).

This clonotype has only a few counts. The chain has TRBV4-1 and TRBJ2-1; the D is unclear. Trimming took off 5 bases at V and 7 bases at J, with 12 bases between the two ends. CDR1 is MGHRA and CDR2 is YSYEKL in the germline V gene. The CDR3 consists of 13 residues. CDR3 bases: TGCGCCAGCAGCTTGGGAAAGAATAATGAGCAGTTCTTC. It is translated as CASSLGKNNEQFF.

This clonotype was detected ten times or more. This CDR3 is CASSKDRLSEQYF. DNA for the CDR3: TGTGCCAGCAGCAAGGACAGGTTGTCCGAGCAGTACTTC. The rearrangement joins TRBV7-8 to TRBJ2-7; TRBD1 matches 7 bases. CDR3 length equals 13 residues. CDR1 is SGHVS, CDR2 FQNEAQ, per germline. J lost 6 bases, V lost 5 bases, and 7 bases had no gene match.